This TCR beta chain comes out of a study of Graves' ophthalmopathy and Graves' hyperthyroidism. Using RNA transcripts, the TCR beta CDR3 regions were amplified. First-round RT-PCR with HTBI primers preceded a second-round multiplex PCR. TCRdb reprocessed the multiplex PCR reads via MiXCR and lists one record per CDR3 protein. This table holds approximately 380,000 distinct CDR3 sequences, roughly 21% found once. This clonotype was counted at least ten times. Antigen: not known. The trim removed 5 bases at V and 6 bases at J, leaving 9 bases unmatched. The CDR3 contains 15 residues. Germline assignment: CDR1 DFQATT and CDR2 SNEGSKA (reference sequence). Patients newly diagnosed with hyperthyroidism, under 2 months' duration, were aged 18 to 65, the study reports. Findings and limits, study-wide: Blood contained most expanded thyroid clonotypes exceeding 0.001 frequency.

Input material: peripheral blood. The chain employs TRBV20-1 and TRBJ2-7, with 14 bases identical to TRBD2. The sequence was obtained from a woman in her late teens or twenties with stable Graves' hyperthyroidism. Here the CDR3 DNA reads TGCAGTGCTGAGGGGACTAGCGGGGGCCGGACCGAGCAGTACTTC. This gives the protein CSAEGTSGGRTEQYF.